This T cell receptor beta chain was observed in a study of PD-1 blockade in classical Hodgkin lymphoma. Time point denoted: newly diagnosed, previously untreated cHL patient sample. It was PBMCs in newly diagnosed, untreated classical Hodgkin lymphoma that served as comparison. The CDR3 length is 16 residues. The germline V and J ends were trimmed by 3 bases and 0 bases, with 13 bases remaining between them. Germline V gene data show CDR1 as SGHKS and CDR2 as YYEKEE (reference sequence). Repertoires were generated with immunoSEQ multiplex PCR, while TCRdb's copy carries only in-frame clones and drops some. The sample holds 70,000 or so clones; roughly 92% are singletons and the top ten take about 2.8%. Study-wide results and limits: Compared with healthy donors, newly diagnosed patients reportedly showed lower baseline TCR diversity. The authors have not defined what causes the repertoire differences, possibly disease activity or prior therapy.

On this clone itself: Antigen specificity is unknown.

Sequencing input: peripheral blood mononuclear cells (PBMCs). The J gene is TRBJ1-3, the V gene TRBV5-5; TRBD1 might be the D (6 bases). The origin of this receptor is a human donor with classical Hodgkin lymphoma. The CDR3 protein is CASSSRTAPSGNTIYF. The CDR3 DNA sequence: TGTGCCAGCAGCTCCAGGACAGCCCCCTCTGGAAACACCATATATTTT.